These T cell receptor beta chains were read from a single sample in a study of shared clonotypes between healthy human individuals. The assay was immunoSEQ multiplex PCR, and TCRdb's table has in-frame clones only and misses some. Among about 2.1 million clones listed, approximately 94% were seen once. Input material: naive CD8+ T cells from PBMCs. These receptors were collected from a man between 18 and 29 years old in good health. Some clones in this sample may be carry-over from other donors' samples. Each CDR3 is given with its conserved first and last residue. The D gene is left open where the match is weak. Only some rows state a clone size, as once, few, many or a class for expanded clones.

cdr3_length | j_call | v_call | clone_size | d_call | cdr3_nt | cdr3_aa
14 | TRBJ1-1 | TRBV9 | few | NA | TGTGCCAGCAGCGTAGGCAGGGAGAACACTGAAGCTTTCTTT | CASSVGRENTEAFF
16 | TRBJ2-2 | TRBV7-6 | NA | TRBD1 | TGTGCCAGCAGCCCTTACAGGGGATCGAACACCGGGGAGCTGTTTTTT | CASSPYRGSNTGELFF
14 | TRBJ1-5 | TRBV28 | NA | NA | TGTGCCAGCGGCTCGGGGGGGTGGAATCGGCCCCAGCATTTT | CASGSGGWNRPQHF
16 | TRBJ2-7 | TRBV30 | NA | NA | TGTGCCTGGTCGGAGGGGCTGACATTTAAGCCCTACGAGCAGTACTTC | CAWSEGLTFKPYEQYF
15 | TRBJ2-7 | TRBV6-1 | NA | NA | TGTGCCAGCAGTGAAGTGATCGGGCGGACCTACGAGCAGTACTTC | CASSEVIGRTYEQYF
13 | TRBJ1-5 | TRBV27 | NA | NA | TGTGCCAGCAGTTTAGGAGGGGTTCAGCCCCAGCATTTT | CASSLGGVQPQHF
17 | TRBJ2-1 | TRBV11-2 | NA | NA | TGTGCCAGCAGCGCGAGAACTAATAGCGGCAAATCCCATGAGCAGTTCTTC | CASSARTNSGKSHEQFF
14 | TRBJ2-3 | TRBV6-1 | NA | NA | TGTGCCAGCACATTGAGGGAATGGACAGATACGCAGTATTTT | CASTLREWTDTQYF
13 | TRBJ2-3 | TRBV21-1 | NA | NA | TGTGCCAGCACCGATTCAGACACAGATACGCAGTATTTT | CASTDSDTDTQYF
15 | TRBJ2-7 | TRBV7-3 | NA | NA | TGTGCCAGCAGCTTATTGCAGGGGTCTGCCTACGAGCAGTACTTC | CASSLLQGSAYEQYF
15 | TRBJ2-7 | TRBV13 | once | TRBD1 | TGTGCCAGCAGCTCGAGCGTGGACAGGGACGAGATGCAGTACTTC | CASSSSVDRDEMQYF
15 | TRBJ1-1 | TRBV5-4 | NA | TRBD1 | TGTGCCAGCAGCCATACAGGGGGTATGAACACTGAAGCTTTCTTT | CASSHTGGMNTEAFF
18 | TRBJ2-1 | TRBV27 | NA | TRBD2 | TGTGCCAGCAAATGGACTAGCGGGAGGCGGACCCTCTACAATGAGCAGTTCTTC | CASKWTSGRRTLYNEQFF
15 | TRBJ2-1 | TRBV7-9 | NA | NA | TGTGCCAGCAGCTCCAGTAGTATTTCCTACAATGAGCAGTTCTTC | CASSSSSISYNEQFF
17 | TRBJ2-4 | TRBV7-3 | once | NA | TGTGCCAGCAGCTTATATGCTAGGGGTTCGGACAAAAACATTCAGTACTTC | CASSLYARGSDKNIQYF
12 | TRBJ1-2 | TRBV13 | NA | NA | TGTGCCAGCAGCGGGGGCCTGTATGGCTACACCTTC | CASSGGLYGYTF
13 | TRBJ2-5 | TRBV13 | once | NA | TGTGCCAGCAGCCCGGAGATCCAAGAGACCCAGTACTTC | CASSPEIQETQYF
12 | TRBJ1-3 | TRBV7-8 | NA | NA | TGTGCCAGCAGCTTAGACTGGAACACCATATATTTT | CASSLDWNTIYF
15 | TRBJ1-2 | TRBV11-2 | NA | NA | TGTGCCAGCAGCTTATGGACAACCGCTAACTATGGCTACACCTTC | CASSLWTTANYGYTF
16 | TRBJ1-4 | TRBV11-2 | NA | NA | TGTGCCAGCAGCTTAGATCCCGTGGCGGCTAATGAAAAACTGTTTTTT | CASSLDPVAANEKLFF
12 | TRBJ2-2 | TRBV19 | NA | NA | TGTGCCAGTAGTATAGGTCCCGGGGAGCTGTTTTTT | CASSIGPGELFF
15 | TRBJ2-7 | TRBV19 | NA | TRBD1 | TGTGCCAGTAGTATCTCAGGGGACAGTTCCTACGAGCAGTACTTC | CASSISGDSSYEQYF
14 | TRBJ2-6 | TRBV5-6 | NA | NA | TGTGCCAGCACCTGGAGGTCTGGGGCCAACGTCCTGACTTTC | CASTWRSGANVLTF